The subject of this entry is one T cell receptor beta chain. As originally analysed: Scientists estimated how many nucleated cells there were by amplifying reference gene primers. Sequencing was performed with immunoSEQ multiplex PCR; in TCRdb, only in-frame clones are kept and a portion is missing. V and J calls and clone size follow that table, whereas D and trimming were derived from the DNA. The repertoire consists of around 260,000 clones, with under 90% occurring once and the leading ten covering more than 8%. The record originates from a study of blood T cell repertoires in COVID-19. The wider study: PBMCs, B-cell-depleted T cells, or T cells were the source of the cDNA or gDNA that made up the material.

The receptor's source is a woman aged 50 to 60 who had recovered from COVID-19. Material: peripheral blood.

CDR3 protein: CASSGEQEDINSPLHF. CDR3 sequence (DNA): TGTGCCAGCAGTGGGGAGCAGGAGGATATTAATTCACCCCTCCACTTT. The rearrangement joins TRBV28 to TRBJ1-6; D is undetermined. CDR3 length: 16 residues. V lost 5 bases and J lost 6, with 17 bases in between. CDR1 is MDHEN, CDR2 SYDVKM, per germline.